This TCR beta chain derives from a study of shared clonotypes between healthy human individuals. At the level of the study: Aged 18 to 49, the donors were a couple of women and a few men.

Of note for this clone: The antigen is undetermined.

Using immunoSEQ multiplex PCR, the repertoire was profiled, and TCRdb retains in-frame clones only, with some absent. The sample holds about 1.1 million clones, approximately 75% seen once. Whole-study results and caveats: Relative to clonotypes present in all four donors, those not shared had lower generation probabilities. Estimated richness was generally greater in naive than memory subsets.

The clonotype originates from a man in his late teens or twenties in good health. Some clones in this sample may be carry-over from other donors' samples. Sequenced: memory CD4+ T cells from PBMCs. Stated subset: CD45RA-negative fraction.

In DNA form, the CDR3 reads TGTGCCAGCAGTTATCGGCTTAATAGCAATCAGCCCCAGCATTTT. Protein: CASSYRLNSNQPQHF. The rearrangement uses TRBV6-5 and TRBJ1-5; D is ambiguous. V lost 3 bases, J lost 0 bases, and 9 bases lay in between. Looked up from germline, CDR1 is MNHEY and CDR2 is SVGAGI. The CDR3 loop spans 15 amino acids.